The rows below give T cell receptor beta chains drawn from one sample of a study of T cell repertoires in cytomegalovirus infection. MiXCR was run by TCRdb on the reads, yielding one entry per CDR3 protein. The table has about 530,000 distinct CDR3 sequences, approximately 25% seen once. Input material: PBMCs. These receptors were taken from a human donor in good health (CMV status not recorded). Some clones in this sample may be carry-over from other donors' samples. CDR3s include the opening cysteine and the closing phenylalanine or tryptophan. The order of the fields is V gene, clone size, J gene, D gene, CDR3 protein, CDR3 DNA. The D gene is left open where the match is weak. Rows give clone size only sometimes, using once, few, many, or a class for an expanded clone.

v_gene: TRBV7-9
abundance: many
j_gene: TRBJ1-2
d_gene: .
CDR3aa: CASSRSGGANYGYTF
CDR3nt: TGTGCCAGCAGCCGGAGCGGGGGCGCTAACTATGGCTACACCTTC

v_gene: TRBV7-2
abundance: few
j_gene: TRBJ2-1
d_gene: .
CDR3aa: CASSLGYGQYNEQFF
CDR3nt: TGTGCCAGCAGCTTAGGTTACGGACAGTACAATGAGCAGTTCTTC

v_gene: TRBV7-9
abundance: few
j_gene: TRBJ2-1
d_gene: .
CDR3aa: CASTLLSEGRSYNEQFF
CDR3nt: TGTGCCAGCACCCTTCTAAGCGAAGGCCGCTCCTACAATGAGCAGTTCTTC

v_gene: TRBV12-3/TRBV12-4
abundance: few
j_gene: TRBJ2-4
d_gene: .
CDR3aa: CASSLSRRNIQYF
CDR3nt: TGTGCCAGCAGTTTATCTAGGAGGAACATTCAGTACTTC

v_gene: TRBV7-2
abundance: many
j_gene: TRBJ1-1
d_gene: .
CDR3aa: CASSYDSMNTEAFF
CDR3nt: TGTGCCAGCAGCTACGACAGCATGAACACTGAAGCTTTCTTT

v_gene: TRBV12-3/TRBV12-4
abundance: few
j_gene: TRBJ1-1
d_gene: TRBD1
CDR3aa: CASSSGTEDTEAFF
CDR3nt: TGTGCCAGCAGCTCCGGGACAGAGGACACTGAAGCTTTCTTT

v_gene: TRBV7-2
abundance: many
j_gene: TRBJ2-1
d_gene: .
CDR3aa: CASSSPNSHQGSEQFF
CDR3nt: TGTGCCAGCAGCTCCCCGAACAGTCATCAGGGTAGTGAGCAGTTCTTC

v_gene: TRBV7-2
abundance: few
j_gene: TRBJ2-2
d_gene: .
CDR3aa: CASSLMLAGGELFF
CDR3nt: TGTGCCAGCAGCTTAATGCTAGCCGGCGGGGAGCTGTTTTTT

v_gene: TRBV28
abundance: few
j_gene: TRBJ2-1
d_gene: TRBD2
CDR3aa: CVAGGVYNEQFF
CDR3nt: TGTGTGGCGGGAGGGGTCTACAATGAGCAGTTCTTC

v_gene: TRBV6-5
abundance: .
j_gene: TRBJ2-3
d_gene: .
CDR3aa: CASREGPDTQYF
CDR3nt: TGTGCCAGCAGGGAGGGACCAGATACGCAGTATTTT

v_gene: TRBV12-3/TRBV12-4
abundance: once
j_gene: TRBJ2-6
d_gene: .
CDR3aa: CASSPVQSSGANVLTF
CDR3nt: TGTGCCAGCAGTCCCGTCCAGAGCTCTGGGGCCAACGTCCTGACTTTC

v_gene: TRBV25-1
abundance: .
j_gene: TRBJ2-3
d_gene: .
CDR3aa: CASSPRPGGDTQYF
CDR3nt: TGTGCCAGCAGTCCAAGGCCTGGGGGAGATACGCAGTATTTT

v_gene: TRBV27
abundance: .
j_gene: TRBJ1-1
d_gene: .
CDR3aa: CASSPVGPWRAFF
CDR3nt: TGTGCCAGCAGCCCAGTGGGACCTTGGAGAGCTTTCTTT